These T cell receptor beta chains were read from a single sample in a study of beta chain features in type 1 diabetes. The data were produced by immunoSEQ multiplex PCR, yet TCRdb's version contains in-frame clones alone and is incomplete. Here the sample spans 400,000 or so clones, around an eighth being singletons. The specimen sequenced was naive CD4+ T cells from blood. These receptors were taken from a woman younger than 30 with type 1 diabetes. Each CDR3 is given with its conserved first and last residue. The order of the fields is J gene, V gene, CDR3 protein.

TRBJ1-5 TRBV18 CASSHNVDRSNQPQHF
TRBJ1-1 TRBV9 CASSPRGGPPNTEAFF
TRBJ2-1 TRBV9 CASSSALAAYNEQFF
TRBJ1-5 TRBV7-9 CASSPTGGLQPQHF
TRBJ1-2 TRBV29-1 CSRGCGYTF
TRBJ2-5 TRBV9 CASSAGDSQETQYF
TRBJ1-2 TRBV11-2 CASTPGGRYGYTF
TRBJ2-5 TRBV6-5 CASRRRETQYF
TRBJ2-5 TRBV29-1 CSVWRSGETQYF
TRBJ2-7 TRBV6-1 CASRRIRHEQYF
TRBJ2-7 TRBV19 CASRAGNSYEQYF
TRBJ2-6 TRBV18 CASSPPAAVPGANVLTF
TRBJ1-1 TRBV7-9 CASSLGSSPTEAFF
TRBJ2-1 TRBV2 CASMGTGGYNEQFF
TRBJ2-7 TRBV7-9 CASSPDNYEQYF
TRBJ2-1 TRBV27 CASSLSGGFNEQFF
TRBJ1-6 TRBV9 CASSVKTANSPLHF
TRBJ1-1 TRBV5-1 CASSLEALGTEAFF
TRBJ1-1 TRBV27 CASSLFSSAEAFF
TRBJ1-2 TRBV7-9 CASSLSQGAGYTF
TRBJ2-5 TRBV29-1 CSVAPGLTQETQYF
TRBJ2-2 TRBV29-1 CSARWGDTGELFF
TRBJ1-1 TRBV29-1 CSVHRADMNTEAFF
TRBJ1-2 TRBV29-1 CSVEKGAYGYTF
TRBJ2-5 TRBV10-3 CAISDSLRETQYF
TRBJ2-1 TRBV7-9 CASSLGRQGEQFF
TRBJ2-3 TRBV5-1 CASSLADRAADTQYF
TRBJ2-1 TRBV29-1 CSARGLNNEQFF
TRBJ2-5 TRBV7-2 CASSPASGGYETQYF
TRBJ1-6 TRBV27 CASSFQGGSPLHF
TRBJ2-3 TRBV5-1 CASTSGSTDTQYF
TRBJ2-4 TRBV23-1 CASPPPGVAKNIQYF
TRBJ1-3 TRBV14 CASSRWTGAGNTIYF
. TRBV28 CASSGGLVEQYF
TRBJ2-7 TRBV5-1 CASSWTGTVSYEQYF
TRBJ1-2 TRBV10-3 CAITGTGVNYGYTF
TRBJ1-4 TRBV4-3 CASSRWGEKLFF
TRBJ2-7 TRBV18 CASSPAVTGAEEQYF
TRBJ1-1 TRBV7-2 CASSRGTANTEAFF
TRBJ2-3 TRBV27 CASSRQGTDTQYF
TRBJ2-3 TRBV15 CATSRTTGADTQYF
TRBJ2-2 TRBV29-1 CSGYSGAGDGELFF
TRBJ2-3 TRBV18 CASSPRTKAGTSTDTQYF
TRBJ1-1 TRBV9 CASSSRGLQGNTEAFF
TRBJ1-1 TRBV18 CASSPGTGLTEAFF
TRBJ2-7 TRBV19 CASSILAAGVNEQYF
TRBJ1-2 TRBV29-1 CSVGGQGYGYTF
TRBJ2-7 TRBV7-3 CASSPGLAPLYEQYF
TRBJ1-2 TRBV7-9 CASSTWDRDGYTF
TRBJ2-3 TRBV29-1 CSVLEGLIPDTQYF
TRBJ2-1 TRBV5-1 CASSPPADEQFF